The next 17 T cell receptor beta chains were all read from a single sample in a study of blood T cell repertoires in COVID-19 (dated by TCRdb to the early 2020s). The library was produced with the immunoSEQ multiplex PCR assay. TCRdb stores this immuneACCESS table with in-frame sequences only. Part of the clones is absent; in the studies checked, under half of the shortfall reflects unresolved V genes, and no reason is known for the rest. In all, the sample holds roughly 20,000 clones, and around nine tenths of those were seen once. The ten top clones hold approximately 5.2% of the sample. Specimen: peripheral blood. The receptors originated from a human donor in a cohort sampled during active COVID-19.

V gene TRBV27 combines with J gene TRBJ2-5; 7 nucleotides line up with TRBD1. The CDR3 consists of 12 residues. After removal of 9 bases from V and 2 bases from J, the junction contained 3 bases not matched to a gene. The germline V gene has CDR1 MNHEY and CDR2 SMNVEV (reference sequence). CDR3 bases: TGTGCCAGGGGACAGCCACAAGAGACCCAGTACTTC. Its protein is CARGQPQETQYF.

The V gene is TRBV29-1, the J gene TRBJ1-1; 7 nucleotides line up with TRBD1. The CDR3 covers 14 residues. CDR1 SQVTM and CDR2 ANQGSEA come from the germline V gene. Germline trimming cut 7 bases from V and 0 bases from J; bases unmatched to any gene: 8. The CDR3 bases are TGCAGCGCCCGGGACAGTTCCATGAACACTGAAGCTTTCTTT. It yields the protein CSARDSSMNTEAFF.

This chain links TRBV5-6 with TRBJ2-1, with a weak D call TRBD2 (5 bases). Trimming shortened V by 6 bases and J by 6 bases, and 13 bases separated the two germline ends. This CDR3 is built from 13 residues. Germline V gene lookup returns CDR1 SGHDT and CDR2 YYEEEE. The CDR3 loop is CASMSGLGNEQFF. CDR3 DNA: TGTGCCAGCATGTCGGGGTTAGGCAATGAGCAGTTCTTC.

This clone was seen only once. The CDR3 reads CAWTTGTDNTEAFF. CDR3 nucleotide sequence: TGTGCCTGGACCACCGGGACAGATAACACTGAAGCTTTCTTT. The chain joins TRBV30 to TRBJ1-1; 7 nucleotides line up with TRBD1. Germline lookup yields CDR1 GTSNPN and CDR2 SVGIG (reference sequence). V shed 4 bases and J 2 bases; nucleotides not matched to a gene: 7. The CDR3 loop spans 14 amino acids.

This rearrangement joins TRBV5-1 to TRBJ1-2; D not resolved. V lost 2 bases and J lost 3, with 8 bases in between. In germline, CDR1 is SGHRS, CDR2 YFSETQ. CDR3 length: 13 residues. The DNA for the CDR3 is TGCGCCAGCAGCTTAAGTCCAGACTATGGCTACACCTTC. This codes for CASSLSPDYGYTF.

For the CDR3, the DNA is TGTGCCAGCAGCCGCGGGACCTTGGGATACGATGAGCAGTTCTTC. Its translation is CASSRGTLGYDEQFF. The rearrangement links TRBV3-1 (or the pseudogene TRBV3-2) to TRBJ2-1; maybe TRBD2 (6 bases). Looked up from germline, CDR1 is LGHDT and CDR2 is YNNKEL (reference sequence). V was trimmed by 4 bases and J by 8 bases, leaving 18 bases between them. CDR3 length: 15 amino acids.

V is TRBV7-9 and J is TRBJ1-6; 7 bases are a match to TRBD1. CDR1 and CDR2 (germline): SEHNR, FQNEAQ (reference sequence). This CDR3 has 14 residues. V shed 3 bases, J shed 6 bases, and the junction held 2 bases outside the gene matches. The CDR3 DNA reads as TGTGCCAGCAGCTTTACAGGGGCTAATTCACCCCTCCACTTT. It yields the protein CASSFTGANSPLHF.

The CDR3 loop reads CASSPLAGNTGELFF. The CDR3 coding sequence is TGTGCCAGCTCACCTCTGGCGGGAAACACCGGGGAGCTGTTTTTT. The gene calls are TRBV18 and TRBJ2-2, with a weak D call TRBD2 (6 bases). Germline V gene lookup returns CDR1 KGHSH and CDR2 LQKENI. The CDR3 spans 15 residues. V lost 3 bases and J lost 2, with 10 bases in between.

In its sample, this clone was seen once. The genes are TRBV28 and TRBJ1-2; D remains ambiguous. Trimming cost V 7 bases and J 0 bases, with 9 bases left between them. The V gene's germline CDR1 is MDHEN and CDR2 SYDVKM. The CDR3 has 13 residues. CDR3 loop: CASMVRTNYGYTF. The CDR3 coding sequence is TGTGCCAGCATGGTCAGGACTAACTATGGCTACACCTTC.

For the CDR3, the DNA is TGCGCCAGCAGCTTGGCTGGGACAGCCGAAGAGACCCAGTACTTC. It encodes CASSLAGTAEETQYF. V is TRBV5-1 and J is TRBJ2-5, with 7 bases identical to TRBD1. The CDR3 has 15 amino acids. The V segment lost 0 bases and the J segment 3 bases; nucleotides outside the gene matches: 5. From germline, CDR1 is SGHRS and CDR2 YFSETQ.

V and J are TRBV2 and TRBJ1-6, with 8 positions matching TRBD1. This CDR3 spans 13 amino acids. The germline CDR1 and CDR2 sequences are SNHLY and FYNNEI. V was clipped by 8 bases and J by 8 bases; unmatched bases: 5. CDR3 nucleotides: TGTGCCAGCCATGGGACAGGAGATTCACCCCTCCACTTT. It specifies CASHGTGDSPLHF.

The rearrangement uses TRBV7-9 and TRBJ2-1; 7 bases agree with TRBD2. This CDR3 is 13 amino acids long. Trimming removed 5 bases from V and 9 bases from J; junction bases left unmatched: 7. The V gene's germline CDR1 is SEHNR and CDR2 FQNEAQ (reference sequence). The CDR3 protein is CASSPGTIFEQFF. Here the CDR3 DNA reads TGTGCCAGCAGCCCCGGGACTATATTTGAGCAGTTCTTC.

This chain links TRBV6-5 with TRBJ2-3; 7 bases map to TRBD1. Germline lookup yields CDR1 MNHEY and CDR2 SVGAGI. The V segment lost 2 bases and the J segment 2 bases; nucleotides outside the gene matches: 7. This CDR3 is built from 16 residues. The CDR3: CASSYGDREITDTQYF. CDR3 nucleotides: TGTGCCAGCAGTTACGGGGACAGAGAGATCACAGATACGCAGTATTTT.

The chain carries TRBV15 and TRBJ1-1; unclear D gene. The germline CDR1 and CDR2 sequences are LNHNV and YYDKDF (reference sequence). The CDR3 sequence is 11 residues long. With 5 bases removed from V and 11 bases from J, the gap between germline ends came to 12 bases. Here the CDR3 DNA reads TGTGCCACCAGCTTCGACGGGAGGGCTTTCTTT. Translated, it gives CATSFDGRAFF.

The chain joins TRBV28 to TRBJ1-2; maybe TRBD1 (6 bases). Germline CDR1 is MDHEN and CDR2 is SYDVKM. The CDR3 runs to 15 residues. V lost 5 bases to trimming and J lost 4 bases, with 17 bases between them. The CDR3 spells CASSKKGGSSYGYTF. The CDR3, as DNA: TGTGCCAGCAGTAAAAAAGGGGGATCTAGCTATGGCTACACCTTC.

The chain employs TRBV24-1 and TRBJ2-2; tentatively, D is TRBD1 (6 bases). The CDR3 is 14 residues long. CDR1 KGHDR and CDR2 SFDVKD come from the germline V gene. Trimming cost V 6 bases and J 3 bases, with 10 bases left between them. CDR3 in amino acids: CATSQGHYTGELFF. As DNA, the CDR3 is TGTGCCACCAGTCAGGGACACTACACCGGGGAGCTGTTTTTT.

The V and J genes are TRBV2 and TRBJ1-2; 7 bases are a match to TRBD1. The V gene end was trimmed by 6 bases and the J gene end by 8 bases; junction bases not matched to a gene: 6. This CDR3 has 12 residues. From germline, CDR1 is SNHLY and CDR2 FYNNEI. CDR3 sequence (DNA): TGTGCCAGCAGGTATACAGGGGAAGGCTACACCTTC. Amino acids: CASRYTGEGYTF.